Each of the 14 T cell receptor beta chains below was sequenced from the same sample in a study of blood T cell repertoires in COVID-19. Repertoires were generated with immunoSEQ multiplex PCR, while TCRdb's copy carries only in-frame clones and drops some. The sample has roughly 100,000 clones, approximately 84% seen once. Sequenced sample: peripheral blood. The source of these receptors is a middle-aged man with active or convalescent COVID-19.

The chain links TRBV5-6 to TRBJ2-1, with 10 bases aligning to TRBD2. With 4 bases clipped from V and 4 bases from J, the junction kept 8 bases outside the gene matches. The CDR3 has 16 residues. CDR1 is SGHDT and CDR2 is YYEEEE in the germline V gene. CDR3 nucleotide sequence: TGTGCCAGCAGCGTCCGACGGACTAGCGGTTACAATGAGCAGTTCTTC. Translating gives CASSVRRTSGYNEQFF.

Only one count was recorded for this clone. CDR3 residues: CASSAPGQGTNSPLHF. The DNA of the CDR3 is TGTGCCAGTAGTGCACCGGGACAGGGGACCAATTCACCCCTCCACTTT. The V and J genes are TRBV19 and TRBJ1-6; 10 bases are a match to TRBD1. Germline loops: CDR1 LNHDA, CDR2 SQIVND (reference sequence). J was trimmed by 7 bases and V by 5 bases; bases with no gene match: 8. This CDR3 contains 16 residues.

V and J are TRBV4-2 and TRBJ2-6, with a weak D call TRBD1 (6 bases). Germline V gives CDR1 LGHNA, CDR2 YNFKEQ. The CDR3 sequence is 17 residues long. Trimming stripped 2 bases from V and 0 bases from J, with 11 bases between. Here the CDR3 reads CASSQSWTVSGANVLTF. As DNA, the CDR3 is TGTGCCAGCAGCCAATCTTGGACAGTCTCTGGGGCCAACGTCCTGACTTTC.

Only one count was recorded for this clone. CDR3 sequence reads: CASRLAGGNYEQYF. Written as DNA, the CDR3 is TGTGCCAGCAGGTTAGCGGGGGGGAACTACGAGCAGTACTTC. The rearrangement links TRBV2 to TRBJ2-7, with 11 bases lining up with TRBD2. The CDR3 is 14 amino acids. V trimming: 6 bases; J trimming: 3 bases; junction bases outside the gene matches: 4. The germline gives CDR1 SNHLY, CDR2 FYNNEI.

The chain has TRBV6-5 and TRBJ1-4; a possible D gene is TRBD1 (5 bases). V was pared by 2 bases and J by 8 bases, with 12 bases between. There are 14 residues in the CDR3. CDR1 MNHEY and CDR2 SVGAGI come from the germline V gene. The CDR3 DNA is TGTGCCAGCAGTTACCAGCAGGGAAGAGAAAAACTGTTTTTT. Amino acids: CASSYQQGREKLFF.

For this clone: Other DNA sequences of this sample code for an identical CDR3. The V gene is TRBV9, the J gene TRBJ1-4, with 7 nucleotides matching TRBD1. The germline gives CDR1 SGDLS, CDR2 YYNGEE. This CDR3 has 15 amino acids. Unmatched junction bases numbered 3, after V lost 0 bases and J lost 4 bases. The CDR3 nucleotides are TGTGCCAGCAGCGTAGGTCGACAGGGTAATGAAAAACTGTTTTTT. Translating it yields CASSVGRQGNEKLFF.

The chain has TRBV5-4 and TRBJ1-1; TRBD1 matches at 7 bases. The CDR3 sequence is 13 residues long. Germline V lookup: CDR1 SGHNT, CDR2 YYREEE (reference sequence). The trim removed 0 bases at V and 8 bases at J, leaving 4 bases unmatched. The CDR3 nucleotides are TGTGCCAGCAGCTTGGATCGACAGGGCGAAGCTTTCTTT. Its translation: CASSLDRQGEAFF.

The V and J genes are TRBV9 and TRBJ2-1; a possible D gene is TRBD2 (6 bases). V was shortened by 4 bases and J by 8 bases, with 16 bases between the two germline ends. Germline loops: CDR1 SGDLS, CDR2 YYNGEE. This CDR3 region has 14 residues. CDR3 sequence reads: CASSSLDYMDEQFF. CDR3 nucleotides: TGTGCCAGCAGCTCGCTGGACTATATGGATGAGCAGTTCTTC.

This chain uses TRBV5-6 with TRBJ1-6; possible D gene TRBD1, 6 bases. Germline CDR1 and CDR2: SGHDT and YYEEEE. The CDR3 runs 13 residues. Trimming removed 0 bases at V and 8 bases at J, with 6 bases between. CDR3 sequence: CASSLEGDSPLHF. The CDR3 region has the DNA TGTGCCAGCAGCTTGGAGGGGGATTCACCCCTCCACTTT.

The chain recombines TRBV2 with TRBJ2-7; TRBD1 agrees at 8 bases. J gave up 2 bases and V 2 bases, and 2 bases lay outside the gene matches. This CDR3 is 14 amino acids long. CDR1 and CDR2 (germline): SNHLY, FYNNEI. CDR3 DNA sequence: TGTGCCAGCAGTGAAACCAGGGGGCCCTACGAGCAGTACTTC. Encoded protein: CASSETRGPYEQYF.

This clone was recorded once. This chain joins TRBV27 and TRBJ2-7; tentatively, D is TRBD1 (6 bases). The V gene lost 6 bases and the J gene lost 2 bases, with 14 bases spanning the gap. Per the germline V gene, CDR1 is MNHEY and CDR2 is SMNVEV (reference sequence). This CDR3 is built from 14 residues. The DNA for the CDR3 is TGTGCCAGCAGCCACGACAGGAAGACCTACGAGCAGTACTTC. Translation: CASSHDRKTYEQYF.

V and J are TRBV2 and TRBJ2-7, with 7 nucleotides matching TRBD1. Germline V gene sequence: CDR1 SNHLY, CDR2 FYNNEI. This CDR3 has 14 residues. J was trimmed by 0 bases and V by 5 bases; bases with no gene match: 4. The CDR3 reads CASSLGQISYEQYF. In DNA, the CDR3 is TGTGCCAGCAGTCTGGGACAGATCTCCTACGAGCAGTACTTC.

The chain carries TRBV6-5 and TRBJ2-2, with 8 bases lining up with TRBD1. The CDR3 consists of 15 residues. Trimming at V came to 8 bases and at J to 2 bases, leaving 7 bases not matched to a gene. The germline CDR1 and CDR2 sequences are MNHEY and SVGAGI. The CDR3 sequence: CASPPGQGNTGELFF. For the CDR3, the DNA is TGTGCCAGCCCCCCCGGACAGGGCAACACCGGGGAGCTGTTTTTT.

In its sample, this clone was seen a few times. This chain links TRBV27 with TRBJ2-1; no clear D. Trimming pared 2 bases from V and 7 bases from J, leaving 15 bases between. The V gene's germline CDR1 is MNHEY and CDR2 SMNVEV (reference sequence). The CDR3 loop spans 15 amino acids. The CDR3 DNA sequence: TGTGCCAGCAGTTTAGTTCGGGTTGGTGAAAATGAGCAGTTCTTC. Its protein product is CASSLVRVGENEQFF.